A selection of T cell receptor beta chains follows, all from one sample in a study of blood T cell repertoires in COVID-19. The data were produced by immunoSEQ multiplex PCR, yet TCRdb's version contains in-frame clones alone and is incomplete. Found here are under 95,000 clones, 75% to 90% of them singletons; the top ten hold about 17%. What was sequenced was peripheral blood. Receptor source: a woman over 75 with acute or convalescent COVID-19. Both conserved end residues are part of each CDR3. D genes are given only for firm matches. Size is stated for part of the rows, as once, few or many counts, or as a class when the clone is expanded.

d_gene,abundance,v_gene,j_gene,CDR3nt,CDR3aa
.,.,TRBV5-8,TRBJ2-7,TGTGCCAGCAGCTTGGGGCCCGGGGTAACGTACGAGCAGTACTTC,CASSLGPGVTYEQYF
.,.,TRBV5-4,TRBJ2-5,TGTGCCAGCAGCTTACTGACAAAACAAGAGACCCAGTACTTC,CASSLLTKQETQYF
.,.,TRBV10-3,TRBJ1-6,TGTGCCATTCGGGGACGGGGGGACGGGAATTCACCCCTCCACTTT,CAIRGRGDGNSPLHF
.,.,TRBV6-5,TRBJ2-2,TGTGCCAGCAAAGTAAGGCAGGCAAACACCGGGGAGCTGTTTTTT,CASKVRQANTGELFF
.,.,TRBV5-1,TRBJ1-1,TGCGCCAGCAGCTTGGAGGGTCCTAGACGGGGCACTGAAGCTTTCTTT,CASSLEGPRRGTEAFF
.,.,TRBV12-5,TRBJ2-5,TGTGCTAGTGGCGGAGGGGGCGTGGAGACCCAGTACTTC,CASGGGGVETQYF
.,.,TRBV20-1,TRBJ1-2,TGCAGTGCCCCCAGGGCGTATGGCTACACCTTC,CSAPRAYGYTF
TRBD2,.,TRBV15,TRBJ2-5,TGTGCCACCAGCGTAGCGGGCGGGGGGTCGGCGAGAGAGACCCAGTACTTC,CATSVAGGGSARETQYF
.,many,TRBV10-1,TRBJ1-6,TGCGCCAGCAGTAGGGATACAGGATCACCCCTCCACTTT,CASSRDTGSPLHF
.,once,TRBV11-3,TRBJ1-1,TGTGCCAGCAGCTTACGGGAAACTGAAGCTTTCTTT,CASSLRETEAFF
TRBD1,.,TRBV19,TRBJ2-1,TGTGCCAGTAGTCCAGACAGGGGGCGGATAGATGAGCAGTTCTTC,CASSPDRGRIDEQFF
TRBD1,.,TRBV24-1,TRBJ1-2,TGTGCCACCAGTGATTTCAATTTCCGGGACAGGGGTTTCTATGGCTACACCTTC,CATSDFNFRDRGFYGYTF
TRBD2,.,TRBV3-1/TRBV3-2,TRBJ2-2,TGTGCCAGCAGCCTCCTAGCGGTGAACACCGGGGAGCTGTTTTTT,CASSLLAVNTGELFF
.,.,TRBV5-4,TRBJ2-2,TGTGCCAGCGGACATGCGAACACCGGGGAGCTGTTTTTT,CASGHANTGELFF
.,.,TRBV2,TRBJ1-2,TGTGCCAGCAGTGAAGCGACAAAGGCGGGCTATGGCTACACCTTC,CASSEATKAGYGYTF
TRBD1,.,TRBV24-1,TRBJ1-1,TGTGCCACCATGGGCACAGGGGGAGGGAACACTGAAGCTTTCTTT,CATMGTGGGNTEAFF
TRBD1,.,TRBV25-1,TRBJ1-3,TGTGCCAGCAGTGGACAGCAGACAGGGGGCTCTGGAAACACCATATATTTT,CASSGQQTGGSGNTIYF
.,.,TRBV5-1,TRBJ2-3,TGCGCCAGCAGCTTCTACTTTGATACGCAGTATTTT,CASSFYFDTQYF
TRBD2,.,TRBV9,TRBJ2-2,TGTGCCAGCAGCTCAAGAGGGTCTAGCGGGGGCCTAAACACCGGGGAGCTGTTTTTT,CASSSRGSSGGLNTGELFF
TRBD2,.,TRBV9,TRBJ2-1,TGTGCCAGCAGCGTAGACGTGCTAGCGGGGGCGTACAATGAGCAGTTCTTC,CASSVDVLAGAYNEQFF
.,.,TRBV27,TRBJ2-1,TGTGCCAGCAGTCCTGCAGCGGCCCCCTACAATGAGCAGTTCTTC,CASSPAAAPYNEQFF
.,.,TRBV6-2/TRBV6-3,TRBJ2-2,TGTGCCAGCAGTTACTCGAACTCCAAAGCGAACACCGGGGAGCTGTTTTTT,CASSYSNSKANTGELFF
TRBD2,.,TRBV2,TRBJ2-1,TGTGCCAGCAGTGGCGGTAGCGGGGGGTACAATGAGCAGTTCTTC,CASSGGSGGYNEQFF
.,.,TRBV6-2/TRBV6-3,TRBJ2-4,TGTGCCAGCAGTTACCCGCAATTAGCCAAAAACATTCAGTACTTT,CASSYPQLAKNIQYF
.,.,TRBV3-1/TRBV3-2,TRBJ1-2,TGTGCCAGCAGCCAAGGGGGAGCTAACTATGGCTACACCTTC,CASSQGGANYGYTF
.,.,TRBV19,TRBJ1-1,TGTGCCAGTAGTATCCTCCAGAGGGAAGCTTTCTTT,CASSILQREAFF
.,.,TRBV25-1,TRBJ2-3,TGTGCCAGCAGAGCCGGTCAGAAGGGACTCGAACCAGATACGCAGTATTTT,CASRAGQKGLEPDTQYF
TRBD1,.,TRBV5-1,TRBJ1-6,TGCGCCAGCGCGACAGGGTATAATTCACCCCTCCACTTT,CASATGYNSPLHF
.,.,TRBV4-2,TRBJ1-6,TGTGCCAGCAGCCAAGACCCGCAGACAGTCAGCTCCTATAATTCACCCCTCCACTTT,CASSQDPQTVSSYNSPLHF
TRBD2,.,TRBV5-1,TRBJ2-2,TGCGCCAGCAGCTTCAGCGGGGGGACTAACACCGGGGAGCTGTTTTTT,CASSFSGGTNTGELFF
.,few,TRBV6-5,TRBJ1-5,TGTGCCTCAGGCGGGGGCGGCAATCAGCCCCAGCATTTT,CASGGGGNQPQHF
.,once,TRBV19,TRBJ2-7,TGTGCCAGTAGTAGAAACAGCTACGAGCAGTACTTC,CASSRNSYEQYF
TRBD1,few,TRBV19,TRBJ1-4,TGTGCCAGTAGTCGAGGACAGGGGGGAAAACTGTTTTTT,CASSRGQGGKLFF
TRBD1,.,TRBV6-2/TRBV6-3,TRBJ1-4,TGTGCCAGCAGTTACCCCCTCGGCGAAACAGGGGCGGAGGGAAAACTGTTTTTT,CASSYPLGETGAEGKLFF
.,.,TRBV4-1,TRBJ1-2,TGCGCCAGCAGCCCCGCGGGTGTCGGTGGCTACACCTTC,CASSPAGVGGYTF
.,.,TRBV15,TRBJ1-5,TGTGCCACCAGCAGAGATCCCCTTGGGCTGCCCCAGCATTTT,CATSRDPLGLPQHF
.,.,TRBV4-2,TRBJ1-1,TGTGCCAGCAGCCCCAGATCGCCAGGTAGTCACGACCGGAACACTGAAGCTTTCTTT,CASSPRSPGSHDRNTEAFF
TRBD1,.,TRBV5-1,TRBJ2-5,TGCGCCAGCAGCCTAAGACAGGGCGGAAAAGAGACCCAGTACTTC,CASSLRQGGKETQYF
TRBD1,.,TRBV6-5,TRBJ1-2,TGTGCCAGCAGTTCACTGACAGGGGTCGGTGGCTACACCTTC,CASSSLTGVGGYTF
TRBD1,.,TRBV24-1,TRBJ2-2,TGTGCCACCAGTGATGGGAACAGGGGATACACCGGGGAGCTGTTTTTT,CATSDGNRGYTGELFF
.,.,TRBV28,TRBJ1-2,TGTGCCAGCAGTTTAGTAGGGGGGGCGGTCTATGGCTACACCTTC,CASSLVGGAVYGYTF
TRBD1,.,TRBV6-5,TRBJ1-2,TGTGCCAGCAGTTACTCCCGACGAGGGACAGGGACGGCCTACACCTTC,CASSYSRRGTGTAYTF
TRBD1,.,TRBV7-2,TRBJ1-5,TGTGCCAGCAGCTTAGGACGGGACAGGGGAAGAGGTAATCAGCCCCAGCATTTT,CASSLGRDRGRGNQPQHF
TRBD1,.,TRBV6-5,TRBJ1-4,TGTGCCAGCAGTCTACGGACAGGGTCAAATGAAAAACTGTTTTTT,CASSLRTGSNEKLFF
TRBD2,.,TRBV5-5,TRBJ2-7,TGTGCCAGCAGCTTGCCCCTAGCGGGGGGCGGGGAGCAGTACTTC,CASSLPLAGGGEQYF
TRBD1,.,TRBV2,TRBJ1-6,TGTGCCAGCAGTTCACAGGGACAGGGGGCAAATTCACCCCTCCACTTT,CASSSQGQGANSPLHF
.,.,TRBV11-2,TRBJ2-3,TGTGCCAGCAGCTTACTCGGCGGGGGCCCGCGCACAGATACGCAGTATTTT,CASSLLGGGPRTDTQYF
TRBD2,.,TRBV6-5,TRBJ2-5,TGTGCCAGCAGGACCTTGCGGGGGGGGGAAGAGACCCAGTACTTC,CASRTLRGGEETQYF
TRBD1,.,TRBV7-9,TRBJ1-1,TGTGCCAGCAGCACCACAGGGGGGAGAACTGAAGCTTTCTTT,CASSTTGGRTEAFF
TRBD1,.,TRBV29-1,TRBJ1-2,TGCAGCGCCATCAGGGGGACTGGCTACACCTTC,CSAIRGTGYTF
TRBD1,.,TRBV3-1/TRBV3-2,TRBJ2-7,TGTGCCAGCAGCCGCCTAGGGACAGGAAGCTCCTACGAGCAGTACTTC,CASSRLGTGSSYEQYF
.,.,TRBV30,TRBJ1-1,TGTGCCTGGAGTGTGGGGGGGAAGGTGACTGAAGCTTTCTTT,CAWSVGGKVTEAFF
.,once,TRBV6-6,TRBJ1-4,TGTGCCAGCAGTAAGGGGATACAGGACGAAAAACTGTTTTTT,CASSKGIQDEKLFF